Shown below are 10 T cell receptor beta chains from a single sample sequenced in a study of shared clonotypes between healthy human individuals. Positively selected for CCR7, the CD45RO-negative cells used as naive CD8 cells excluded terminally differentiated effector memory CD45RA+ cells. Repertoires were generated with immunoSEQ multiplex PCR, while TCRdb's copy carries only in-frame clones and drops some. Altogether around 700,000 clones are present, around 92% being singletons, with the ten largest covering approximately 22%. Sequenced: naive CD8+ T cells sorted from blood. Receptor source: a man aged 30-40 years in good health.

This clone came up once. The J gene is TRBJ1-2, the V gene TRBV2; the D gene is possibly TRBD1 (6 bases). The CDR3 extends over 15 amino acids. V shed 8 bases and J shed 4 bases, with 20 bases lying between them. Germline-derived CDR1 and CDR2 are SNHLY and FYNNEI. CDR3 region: CASPKGRDNFYGYTF. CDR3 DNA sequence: TGTGCCAGCCCAAAGGGCCGGGACAACTTCTATGGCTACACCTTC.

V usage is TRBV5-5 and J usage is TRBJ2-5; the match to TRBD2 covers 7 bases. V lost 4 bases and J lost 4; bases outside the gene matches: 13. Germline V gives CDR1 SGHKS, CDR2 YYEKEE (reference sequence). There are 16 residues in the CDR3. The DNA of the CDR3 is TGTGCCAGCAGCCCTCCCTACGGGGCGGGAGTAGAGACCCAGTACTTC. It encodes CASSPPYGAGVETQYF.

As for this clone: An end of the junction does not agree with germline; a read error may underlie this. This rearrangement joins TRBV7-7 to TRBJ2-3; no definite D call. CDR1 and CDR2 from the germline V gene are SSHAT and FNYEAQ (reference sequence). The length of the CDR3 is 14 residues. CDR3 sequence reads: CASSPRIFGPPQYF. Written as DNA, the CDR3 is TGTGCTAGCAGCCCCCGCATATTCGGACCCCCGCAGTATTTT. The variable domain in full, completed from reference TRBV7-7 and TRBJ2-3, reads GAGVSQSPRYKVTKRGQDVTLRCDPISSHATLYWYQQALGQGPEFLTYFNYEAQPDKSGLPSDRFSAERPEGSISTLTIQRTEQRDSAMYRCASSPRIFGPPQYFGPGTRLTVL.

CDR3 residues: CASRPPGLAGVYEQFF. CDR3 DNA: TGTGCCAGCAGACCCCCGGGACTAGCGGGAGTTTATGAGCAGTTCTTC. The chain recombines TRBV7-9 with TRBJ2-1; 14 positions agree with TRBD2. Looked up from germline, CDR1 is SEHNR and CDR2 is FQNEAQ (reference sequence). The CDR3 is 16 residues long. V lost 6 bases and J lost 8; bases outside the gene matches: 9.

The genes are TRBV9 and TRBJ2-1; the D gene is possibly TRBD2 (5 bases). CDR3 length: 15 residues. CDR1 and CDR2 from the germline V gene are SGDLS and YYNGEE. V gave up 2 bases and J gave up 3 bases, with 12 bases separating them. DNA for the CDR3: TGTGCCAGCAGCGTTGAGGGAGCAGTCTACAATGAGCAGTTCTTC. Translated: CASSVEGAVYNEQFF.

DNA of the CDR3: TGTGCCAGCAGTGACGGCCTAGCGGGAGATGGCGATACGCAGTATTTT. Translation gives CASSDGLAGDGDTQYF. The rearrangement links TRBV6-4 to TRBJ2-3, with 10 bases lining up with TRBD2. The CDR3 runs to 16 residues. Germline V gene lookup returns CDR1 MRHNA and CDR2 SNTAGT. Trimming at V came to 2 bases and at J to 6 bases, leaving 8 bases not matched to a gene.

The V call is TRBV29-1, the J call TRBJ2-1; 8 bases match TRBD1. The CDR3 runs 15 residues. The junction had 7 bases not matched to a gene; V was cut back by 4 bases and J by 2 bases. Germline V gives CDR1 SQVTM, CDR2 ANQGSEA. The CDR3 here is CSVAGRTGPYNEQFF. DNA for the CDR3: TGCAGCGTTGCCGGCAGGACAGGGCCCTACAATGAGCAGTTCTTC.

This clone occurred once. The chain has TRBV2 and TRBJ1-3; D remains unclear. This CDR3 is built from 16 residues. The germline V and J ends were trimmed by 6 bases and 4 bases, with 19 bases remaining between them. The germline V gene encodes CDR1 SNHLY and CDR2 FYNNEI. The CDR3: CASSHEPASPGNTIYF. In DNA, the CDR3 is TGTGCCAGCAGCCACGAACCGGCCTCCCCCGGAAACACCATATATTTT.

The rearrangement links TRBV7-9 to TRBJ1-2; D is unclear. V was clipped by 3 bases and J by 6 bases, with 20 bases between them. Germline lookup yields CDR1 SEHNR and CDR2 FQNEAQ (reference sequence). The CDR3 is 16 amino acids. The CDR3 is CASSLVISPKEDGYTF. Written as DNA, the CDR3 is TGTGCCAGCAGCTTGGTAATATCCCCGAAAGAGGATGGCTACACCTTC.

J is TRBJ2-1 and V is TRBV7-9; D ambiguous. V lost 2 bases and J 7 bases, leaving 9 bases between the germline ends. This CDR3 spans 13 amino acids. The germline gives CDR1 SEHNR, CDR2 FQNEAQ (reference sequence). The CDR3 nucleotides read TGTGCCAGCAGCTTAATCATCGGAAATGAGCAGTTCTTC. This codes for CASSLIIGNEQFF.